This TCR beta chain derives from a study of shared clonotypes between healthy human individuals. Data came from immunoSEQ multiplex PCR; TCRdb stores just in-frame clones and leaves some out. Of roughly 2,500,000 clones listed, 90% to 95% are singletons. The V segment lost 6 bases and the J segment 3 bases; nucleotides outside the gene matches: 10. The CDR3 runs 15 residues. Sequenced input: naive CD4+ T cells from PBMCs. The subset was: CD45RA+ positively selected. V gene TRBV23-1 combines with J gene TRBJ2-7; 8 bases are shared with TRBD1. TRBV23-1 is designated an ORF whose function remains uncertain. This sequence was found in a man between 18 and 35 years old in good health. Some clones in this sample may be carry-over from other donors' samples. CDR3 nucleotides: TGCGCCAGCAGACAGACCGGGACAGGTGTCTACGAGCAGTACTTC. Translating gives CASRQTGTGVYEQYF.